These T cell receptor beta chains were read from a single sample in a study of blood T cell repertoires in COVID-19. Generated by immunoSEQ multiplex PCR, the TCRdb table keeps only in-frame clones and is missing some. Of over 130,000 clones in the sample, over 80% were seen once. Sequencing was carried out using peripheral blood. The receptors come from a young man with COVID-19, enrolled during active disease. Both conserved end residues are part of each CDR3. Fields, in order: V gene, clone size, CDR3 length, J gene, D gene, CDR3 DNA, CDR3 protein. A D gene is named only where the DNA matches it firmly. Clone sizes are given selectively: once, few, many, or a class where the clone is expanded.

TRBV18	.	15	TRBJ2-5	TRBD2	TGTGCCAGCTCCCTCCTACGAGCGGGAGAGGTGACCCAGTACTTC	CASSLLRAGEVTQYF
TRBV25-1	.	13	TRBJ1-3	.	TGTGCCAGCAGTGTAGGGGGTGGAAACACCATATATTTT	CASSVGGGNTIYF
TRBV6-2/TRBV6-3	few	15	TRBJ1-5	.	TGTGCCAGCAGTACACCGGGACTCCGGAATCAGCCCCAGCATTTT	CASSTPGLRNQPQHF
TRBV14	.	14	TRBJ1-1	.	TGTGCCAGCAGCCAACAACCACAGGACACTGAAGCTTTCTTT	CASSQQPQDTEAFF
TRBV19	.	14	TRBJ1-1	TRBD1	TGTGCCAGTAGTATGGAAGTGGGACAGACCTCGTTTTTCTTT	CASSMEVGQTSFFF
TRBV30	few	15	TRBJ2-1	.	TGTGCCTGGAGTGTATCCGGGACATCTTTGGGTGAGCAGTTCTTC	CAWSVSGTSLGEQFF
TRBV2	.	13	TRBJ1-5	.	TGTGCCAGCAGTGAAATCGGGGGTCAGCCCCAGCATTTT	CASSEIGGQPQHF
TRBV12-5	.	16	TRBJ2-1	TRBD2	TGTGCTAGTGGTTTGACCGGACTAGCGGAGCGGAATGAGCAGTTCTTC	CASGLTGLAERNEQFF
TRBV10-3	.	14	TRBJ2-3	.	TGTGCCACCCGGCTGGGCCCACTGGGAGATACGCAGTATTTT	CATRLGPLGDTQYF
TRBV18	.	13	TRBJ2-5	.	TGTGCCAGCTCGCCTCGGACAGAAGAGACCCAGTACTTC	CASSPRTEETQYF